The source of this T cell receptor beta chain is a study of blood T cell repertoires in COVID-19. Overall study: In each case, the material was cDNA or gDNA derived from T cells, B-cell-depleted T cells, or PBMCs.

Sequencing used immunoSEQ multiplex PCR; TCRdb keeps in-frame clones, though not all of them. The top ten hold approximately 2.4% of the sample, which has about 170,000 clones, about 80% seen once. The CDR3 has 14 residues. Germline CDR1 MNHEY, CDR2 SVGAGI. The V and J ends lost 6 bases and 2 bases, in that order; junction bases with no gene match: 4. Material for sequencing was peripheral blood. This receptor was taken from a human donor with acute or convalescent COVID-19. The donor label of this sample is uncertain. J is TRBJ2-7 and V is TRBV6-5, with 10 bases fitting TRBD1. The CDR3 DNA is TGTGCCAGCAGAATGACAGGGGGCCCCTACGAGCAGTACTTC. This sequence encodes CASRMTGGPYEQYF.